The source of this T cell receptor (beta chain) is a study of T cells in Graves' hyperthyroidism and ophthalmopathy. On the study more broadly: The blood sample was taken at first diagnosis, before treatment began.

RNA transcripts were the template for amplifying TCR beta CDR3 regions. A set of HTBI primers served as the primers for a first-round RT-PCR of the TCR CDR3. TCRdb recomputed calls from the multiplex PCR reads with MiXCR, one row per CDR3 protein. The table has 490,000 or so distinct CDR3 sequences, about 22% seen once. The CDR3 has 14 residues. Trimming stripped 7 bases from V and 3 bases from J, with 15 bases between. From germline, CDR1 is MDHEN and CDR2 SYDVKM. As regards this clonotype: A read error may be the cause here, since a much bigger clone is one base away.

This clonotype originated in a woman between 65 and 79 years old with Graves' ophthalmopathy. The chain carries TRBV28 and TRBJ2-5; D unresolved. Sequenced sample: blood. CDR3 residues: CASKARPPKETQYF. In DNA, the CDR3 is TGTGCCAGCAAGGCAAGACCCCCCAAAGAGACCCAGTACTTC.